This T cell receptor (beta chain) appears in the sequencing data of a study of cytomegalovirus exposure and HLA in healthy donors. Study findings and constraints: A further, later analysis showed that HLA-associated TCR beta chains (compared with equally common others) were more clonally expanded. The study recorded about 150 TCR beta chains that were cytomegalovirus-associated.

Comments on this clone: The antigen remains undetermined.

Researchers ran the PCR with 60 Vbeta and 13 Jbeta primers. Generated by immunoSEQ multiplex PCR, the TCRdb table keeps only in-frame clones and is missing some. The sample consists of roughly 190,000 clones, around three quarters of them appearing once. The CDR3 is 16 amino acids. In germline, CDR1 is SGHNT, CDR2 YYREEE (reference sequence). V was pared by 4 bases and J by 10 bases, with 11 bases of the junction left unmatched. The TCR was taken from a woman in her twenties or thirties in good health and CMV-seropositive. The chain is built from TRBV5-4 and TRBJ2-1, with 13 positions matching TRBD2. The sequencing sample was made of PBMCs. CDR3 nucleotide sequence: TGTGCCAGCAGCCCCCAGTCGGGACTAGCGGGAAACGAGCAGTTCTTC. Its protein product is CASSPQSGLAGNEQFF.